The TCR beta chain described here comes from a study of T-cell memory formation after mild COVID-19. One entry per CDR3 protein, called by TCRdb with MiXCR from the 5' RACE reads. In the table there are about 55,000 distinct CDR3 sequences, roughly 25% of which are singletons. Broader study findings: CD4+ clones that contracted lay mainly in CM and EM; CD8+ ones lay in EMRA. There were some responding clones in pre-infection memory, which suggested that cross-reactive memory had joined.

This CDR3 spans 14 amino acids. The junction had 3 bases not matched to a gene; V was cut back by 5 bases and J by 3 bases. This clonotype was observed a handful of times. Its specificity is unknown. The rearrangement uses TRBV12-3 or TRBV12-4 and TRBJ2-2; 7 positions match TRBD1. This TCR was sampled from a man younger than 30 who had mild COVID-19 (a few samples of this study predate the infection). Cell type and time point are not known. Input material: PBMCs or a T cell subset sorted from them (not recorded which). The CDR3, as DNA: TGTGCCAGCAGTGCCGACAGGGACACCGGGGAGCTGTTTTTT. Protein sequence: CASSADRDTGELFF.